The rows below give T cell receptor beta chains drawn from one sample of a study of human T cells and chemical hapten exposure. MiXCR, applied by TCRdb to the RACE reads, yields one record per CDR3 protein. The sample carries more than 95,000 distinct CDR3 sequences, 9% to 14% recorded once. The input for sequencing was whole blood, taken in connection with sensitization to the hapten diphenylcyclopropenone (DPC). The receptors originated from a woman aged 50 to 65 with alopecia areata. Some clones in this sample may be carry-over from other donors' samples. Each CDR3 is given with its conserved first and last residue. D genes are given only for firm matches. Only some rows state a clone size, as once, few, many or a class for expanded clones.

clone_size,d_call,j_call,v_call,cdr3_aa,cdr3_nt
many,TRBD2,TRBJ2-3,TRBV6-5,CASSFRGGGTDTQYF,TGTGCCAGCAGTTTCCGGGGGGGGGGCACAGATACGCAGTATTTT
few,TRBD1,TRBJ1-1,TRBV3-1,CASSQGDRGNTEAFF,TGTGCCAGCAGCCAAGGAGACAGGGGCAACACTGAAGCTTTCTTT
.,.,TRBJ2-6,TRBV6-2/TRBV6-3,CASSPDGSGANVLTF,TGTGCCAGCAGTCCAGACGGCTCTGGGGCCAACGTCCTGACTTTC
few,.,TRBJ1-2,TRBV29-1,CSVNRDGYTF,TGCAGCGTTAATAGGGATGGCTACACCTTC
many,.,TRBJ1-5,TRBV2,CASRQDRTSNQPQHF,TGTGCCAGCAGACAAGACAGGACTAGCAATCAGCCCCAGCATTTT
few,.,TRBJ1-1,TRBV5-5,CASSRGPVNTEAFF,TGTGCCAGCAGCCGGGGGCCCGTGAACACTGAAGCTTTCTTT
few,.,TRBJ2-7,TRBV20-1,CSVLGGRLYEQYF,TGCAGTGTCCTCGGGGGGCGCTTGTACGAGCAGTACTTC
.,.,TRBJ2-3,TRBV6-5,CASSSAFRTRSTDTQYF,TGTGCCAGCAGTTCCGCTTTTAGGACGAGAAGCACAGATACGCAGTATTTT
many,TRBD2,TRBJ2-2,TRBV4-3,CASSRSGGITGELFF,TGCGCCAGCAGCCGTAGCGGGGGGATCACCGGGGAGCTGTTTTTT
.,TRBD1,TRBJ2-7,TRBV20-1,CSAFPGTGASYEQYF,TGCAGTGCTTTCCCCGGGACAGGGGCTTCCTACGAGCAGTACTTC
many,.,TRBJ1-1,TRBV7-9,CASSSEANRDTEAFF,TGTGCCAGCAGCTCAGAGGCCAACAGGGACACTGAAGCTTTCTTT
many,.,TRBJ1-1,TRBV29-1,CSVEGQGAEAFF,TGCAGCGTTGAAGGGCAGGGAGCTGAAGCTTTCTTT
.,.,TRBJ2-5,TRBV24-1,CATSQDRKTQYF,TGTGCCACCAGTCAGGACCGGAAGACCCAGTACTTC
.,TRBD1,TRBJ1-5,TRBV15,CATDSDRGVLQPQHF,TGTGCCACCGACAGCGACAGGGGCGTTCTTCAGCCCCAGCATTTT
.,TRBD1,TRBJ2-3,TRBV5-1,CASSRGQSEDTQYF,TGCGCCAGCAGCCGGGGACAGTCCGAAGATACGCAGTATTTT
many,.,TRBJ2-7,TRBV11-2,CASSPSPLGQYF,TGTGCCAGCAGCCCCTCCCCTCTCGGGCAGTACTTC
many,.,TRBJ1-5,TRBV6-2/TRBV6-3,CATKWDGTNQPQHF,TGTGCCACCAAGTGGGACGGAACCAATCAGCCCCAGCATTTT
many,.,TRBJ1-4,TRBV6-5,CASSYTGGREKLFF,TGTGCCAGCAGTTACACTGGTGGAAGGGAAAAACTGTTTTTT
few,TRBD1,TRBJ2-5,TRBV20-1,CSASRDRQETQYF,TGCAGTGCTAGCCGGGACAGACAAGAGACCCAGTACTTC
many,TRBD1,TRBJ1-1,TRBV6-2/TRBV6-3,CASSDSRQGVGTEAFF,TGTGCCAGCAGTGACAGCCGACAGGGGGTTGGCACTGAAGCTTTCTTT
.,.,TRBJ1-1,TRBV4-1,CASSPKRSGSLGMNTEAFF,TGCGCCAGCAGCCCCAAACGATCAGGGTCCCTGGGCATGAACACTGAAGCTTTCTTT
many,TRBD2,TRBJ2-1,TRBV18,CASSSGTSGGYEQFF,TGTGCCAGCTCCTCCGGGACTAGCGGGGGATATGAGCAGTTCTTC
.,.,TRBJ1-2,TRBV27,CASSLAGNYGHTF,TGTGCCAGCAGTTTAGCAGGGAACTATGGCCACACCTTC